This T cell receptor beta chain was recovered during a study of memory CD8 T cells in hepatitis C reinfection. This table comes from immunoSEQ multiplex PCR, and its TCRdb copy is limited to in-frame clones, with some not included. This repertoire shows roughly 43,000 clones, around nine tenths found once; its top ten account for 1% to 1.5%. Time point reported: peak reinfection, 3 to 8 weeks after reinfection detection. No in vitro expansion preceded TCR sequencing of the sorted cells. This TCR was sampled from a man between 18 and 29 years old with hepatitis C virus infection. The sample was naive CD8+ T cells sorted from blood.

The CDR3 sequence is CASSGGGYEQYF. CDR3 in DNA: TGTGCCAGCAGTGGAGGAGGGTACGAGCAGTACTTC. V usage is TRBV28 and J usage is TRBJ2-7; a weak D match, TRBD2 (6 bases). Germline lookup yields CDR1 MDHEN and CDR2 SYDVKM. V lost 5 bases, J lost 4 bases, and 9 bases lay in between. The length of the CDR3 is 12 residues.